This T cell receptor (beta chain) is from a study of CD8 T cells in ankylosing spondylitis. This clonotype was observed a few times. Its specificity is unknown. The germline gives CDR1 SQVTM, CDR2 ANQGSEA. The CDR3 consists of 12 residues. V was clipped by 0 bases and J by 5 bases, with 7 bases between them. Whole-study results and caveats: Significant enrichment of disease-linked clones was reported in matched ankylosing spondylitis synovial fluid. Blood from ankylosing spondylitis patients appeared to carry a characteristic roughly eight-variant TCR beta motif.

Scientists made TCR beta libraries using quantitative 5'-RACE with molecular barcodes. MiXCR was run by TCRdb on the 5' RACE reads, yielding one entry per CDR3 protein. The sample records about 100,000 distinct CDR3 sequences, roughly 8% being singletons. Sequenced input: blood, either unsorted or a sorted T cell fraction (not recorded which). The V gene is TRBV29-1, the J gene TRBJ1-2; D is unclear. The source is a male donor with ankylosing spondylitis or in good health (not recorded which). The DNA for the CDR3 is TGCAGCGTTGAAGAGGGCAGGTATGGCTACACCTTC. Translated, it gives CSVEEGRYGYTF.